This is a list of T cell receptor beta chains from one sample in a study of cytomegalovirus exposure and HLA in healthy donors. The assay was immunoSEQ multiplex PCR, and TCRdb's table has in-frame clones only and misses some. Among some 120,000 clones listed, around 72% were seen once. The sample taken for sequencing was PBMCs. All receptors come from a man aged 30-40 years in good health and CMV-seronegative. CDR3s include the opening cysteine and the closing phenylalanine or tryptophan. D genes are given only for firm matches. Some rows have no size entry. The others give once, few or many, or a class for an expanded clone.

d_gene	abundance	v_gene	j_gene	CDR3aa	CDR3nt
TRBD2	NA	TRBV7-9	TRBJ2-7	CASSTPAGLAGGVYEQYF	TGTGCCAGCAGCACCCCCGCCGGACTAGCGGGGGGAGTCTACGAGCAGTACTTC
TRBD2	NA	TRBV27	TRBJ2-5	CASSPWGGRETQYF	TGTGCCAGCAGTCCCTGGGGGGGTCGGGAGACCCAGTACTTC
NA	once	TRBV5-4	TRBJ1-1	CASSLDRLGTEAFF	TGTGCCAGCAGCTTGGACAGGTTGGGCACTGAAGCTTTCTTT
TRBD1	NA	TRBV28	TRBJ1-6	CASSPTGDDLYNSPLHF	TGTGCCAGCAGCCCGACAGGGGATGATCTCTATAATTCACCCCTCCACTTT
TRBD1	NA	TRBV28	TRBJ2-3	CASSLWGQGQGTDTQYF	TGTGCCAGCAGTTTATGGGGACAGGGCCAGGGCACAGATACGCAGTATTTT
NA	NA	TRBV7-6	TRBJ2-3	CASSLPGGDTQYF	TGTGCCAGCAGCTTACCTGGAGGGGATACGCAGTATTTT
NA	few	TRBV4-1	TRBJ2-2	CASSPLGGGTGELFF	TGCGCCAGCAGCCCCCTAGGGGGGGGCACCGGGGAGCTGTTTTTT
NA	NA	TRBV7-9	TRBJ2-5	CASSRVEAQETQYF	TGTGCCAGCAGTCGGGTGGAGGCCCAAGAGACCCAGTACTTC
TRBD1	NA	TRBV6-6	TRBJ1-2	CASRKGAIAYGYTF	TGTGCCAGCAGGAAGGGGGCGATAGCCTATGGCTACACCTTC
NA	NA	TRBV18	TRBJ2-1	CASSPMGLNEQFF	TGTGCCAGCTCACCGATGGGACTCAATGAGCAGTTCTTC
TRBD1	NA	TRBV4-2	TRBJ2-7	CASSPAQHRGEQYF	TGTGCCAGCAGCCCCGCCCAACACAGGGGCGAGCAGTACTTC
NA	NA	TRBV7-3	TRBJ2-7	CASSLGLDYEQYF	TGTGCCAGCAGCTTAGGACTTGATTACGAGCAGTACTTC
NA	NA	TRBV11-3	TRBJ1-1	CASSLETGAMAFF	TGTGCCAGCAGCTTAGAAACAGGAGCCATGGCTTTCTTT
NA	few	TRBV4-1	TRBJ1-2	CASSQDPGLVDGYTF	TGCGCCAGCAGCCAAGATCCAGGGTTGGTGGATGGCTACACCTTC
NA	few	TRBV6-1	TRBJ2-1	CASSETGYWGNEQFF	TGTGCCAGCAGTGAAACAGGGTATTGGGGCAATGAGCAGTTCTTC
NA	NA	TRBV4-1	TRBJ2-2	CASSQGNRVAGELFF	TGCGCCAGCAGCCAGGGGAACAGGGTCGCCGGGGAGCTGTTTTTT
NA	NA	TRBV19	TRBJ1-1	CASTRRGGNTEAFF	TGTGCCAGTACTCGTAGGGGAGGGAACACTGAAGCTTTCTTT
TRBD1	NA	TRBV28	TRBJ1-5	CASSFRDRGLVGNQPQHF	TGTGCCAGCAGTTTCCGGGACAGGGGTTTGGTCGGCAATCAGCCCCAGCATTTT
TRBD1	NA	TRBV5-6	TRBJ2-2	CASSTMTGMGTGELFF	TGTGCCAGCAGCACGATGACAGGGATGGGTACCGGGGAGCTGTTTTTT
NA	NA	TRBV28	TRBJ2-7	CASSFPGSYEQYF	TGTGCCAGCAGTTTTCCGGGTTCCTACGAGCAGTACTTC
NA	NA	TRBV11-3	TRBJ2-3	CASSSPGRRSDTQYF	TGTGCCAGCAGCTCCCCGGGAAGAAGGTCAGATACGCAGTATTTT
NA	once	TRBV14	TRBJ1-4	CASSQNRPPNEKLFF	TGTGCCAGCAGCCAAAACAGGCCTCCTAATGAAAAACTGTTTTTT
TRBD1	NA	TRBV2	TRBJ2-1	CASSTPGQGLFF	TGTGCCAGCAGCACTCCGGGACAGGGATTGTTCTTC
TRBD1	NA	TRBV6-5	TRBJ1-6	CASSMGQGWSPLHF	TGTGCCAGCAGTATGGGACAGGGATGGTCACCCCTCCACTTT
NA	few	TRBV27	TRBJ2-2	CATTKGEITGHTGELFF	TGTGCCACTACAAAGGGGGAGATAACAGGGCACACCGGGGAGCTGTTTTTT
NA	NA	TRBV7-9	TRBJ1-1	CSSSPSTGGLLVTEAFF	TGTTCCAGCAGCCCCTCCACCGGGGGGCTGTTGGTAACTGAAGCTTTCTTT
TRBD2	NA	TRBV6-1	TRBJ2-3	CASSGGTSGGANTQYF	TGTGCCAGCAGTGGGGGGACTAGCGGGGGGGCCAATACGCAGTATTTT
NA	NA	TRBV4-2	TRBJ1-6	CASSQEHGQYYNSPLHF	TGTGCCAGCAGCCAAGAACATGGGCAGTACTATAATTCACCCCTCCACTTT
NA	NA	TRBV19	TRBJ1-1	CASSLGRNTEAFF	TGTGCCAGTAGTCTGGGCAGGAACACTGAAGCTTTCTTT
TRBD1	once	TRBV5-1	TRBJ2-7	CASNDVTGGGPSYEQYF	TGCGCCAGCAACGATGTGACAGGGGGAGGACCATCCTACGAGCAGTACTTC
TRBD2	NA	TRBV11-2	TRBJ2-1	CASSRGLAGGSEQFF	TGTGCCAGCAGCCGGGGACTAGCGGGGGGGTCTGAGCAGTTCTTC
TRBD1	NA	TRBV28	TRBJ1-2	CASSLPGQGNYGYTF	TGTGCCAGCTCACTACCGGGACAGGGAAACTATGGCTACACCTTC
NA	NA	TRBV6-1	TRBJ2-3	CAISESEGGGGTDTQYF	TGTGCCATCAGTGAGTCGGAGGGGGGAGGGGGCACAGATACGCAGTATTTT
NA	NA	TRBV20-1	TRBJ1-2	CSARLRHGYTF	TGCAGTGCTAGATTGCGGCATGGCTACACCTTC
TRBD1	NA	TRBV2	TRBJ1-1	CASRDRGKGEAFF	TGTGCCAGCAGAGACAGGGGGAAAGGTGAAGCTTTCTTT
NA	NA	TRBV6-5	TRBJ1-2	CASSRQASANYGYTF	TGTGCCAGCAGTCGACAGGCCTCAGCTAACTATGGCTACACCTTC
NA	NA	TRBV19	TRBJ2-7	CASSAPGHISHEQYF	TGTGCCAGTAGCGCACCGGGACATATCAGCCACGAGCAGTACTTC
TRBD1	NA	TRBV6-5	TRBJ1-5	CASSHITGANQPQHF	TGTGCCAGCAGCCACATTACAGGGGCTAATCAGCCCCAGCATTTT
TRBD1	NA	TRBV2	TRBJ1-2	CASRQGAEGYTF	TGTGCCAGCAGGCAGGGGGCTGAGGGCTACACCTTC
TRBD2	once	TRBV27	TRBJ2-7	CASSLGLAGGHPLYEQYF	TGTGCCAGCAGCCTGGGACTAGCGGGGGGACACCCCTTGTACGAGCAGTACTTC
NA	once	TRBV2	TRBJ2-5	CASFASYETQYF	TGTGCCAGCTTTGCAAGCTACGAGACCCAGTACTTC
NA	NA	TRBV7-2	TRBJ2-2	CASSFSATNTGELFF	TGTGCCAGCAGCTTTTCAGCGACGAACACCGGGGAGCTGTTTTTT
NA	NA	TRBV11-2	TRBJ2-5	CASSLEKGLRGETQYF	TGTGCCAGCAGCTTAGAGAAGGGACTGAGGGGAGAGACCCAGTACTTC
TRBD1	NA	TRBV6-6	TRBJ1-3	CASSYPGTGSGNTIYF	TGTGCCAGCAGTTACCCGGGGACAGGGTCTGGAAACACCATATATTTT
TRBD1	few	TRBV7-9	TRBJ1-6	CASSHRDRESPLHF	TGTGCCAGCAGCCACCGGGACAGGGAATCACCCCTCCACTTT
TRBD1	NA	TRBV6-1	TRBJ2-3	CASSDKKDRYTDTQYF	TGTGCCAGCAGTGATAAAAAGGACAGGTACACAGATACGCAGTATTTT
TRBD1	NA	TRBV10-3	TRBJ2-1	CASRDSPRSEQFF	TGTGCCAGCCGGGACAGCCCAAGGAGTGAGCAGTTCTTC
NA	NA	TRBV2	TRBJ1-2	CASSGGGIGYTF	TGTGCCAGCAGTGGTGGGGGCATTGGCTACACCTTC
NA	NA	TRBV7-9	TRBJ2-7	CSSSLPPGSYEQYF	TGTTCCAGCAGCTTACCGCCGGGCTCCTACGAGCAGTACTTC
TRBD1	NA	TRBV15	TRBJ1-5	CATSRLTGGGQPQHF	TGTGCCACCAGCAGACTTACAGGGGGCGGGCAGCCCCAGCATTTT
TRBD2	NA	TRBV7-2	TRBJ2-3	CASSLVAGGLNTQYF	TGTGCCAGCAGCTTAGTAGCGGGGGGCCTTAATACGCAGTATTTT
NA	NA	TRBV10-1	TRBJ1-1	CASSLRRNTEAFF	TGCGCCAGCAGTCTTCGCAGGAACACTGAAGCTTTCTTT
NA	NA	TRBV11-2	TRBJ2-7	CASSLGAPHEQYF	TGTGCCAGCAGCTTAGGAGCCCCCCACGAGCAGTACTTC
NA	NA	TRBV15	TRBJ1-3	CATSRLGNSGNTIYF	TGTGCCACCAGCAGACTCGGGAACTCTGGAAACACCATATATTTT
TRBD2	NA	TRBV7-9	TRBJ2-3	CASSPTSGGANTQYF	TGTGCCAGCAGCCCAACTAGCGGGGGGGCTAATACGCAGTATTTT
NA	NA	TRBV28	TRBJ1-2	CASERGDYGYTF	TGTGCCAGTGAAAGGGGGGACTACGGCTACACCTTC
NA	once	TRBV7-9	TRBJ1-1	CASSGRWGVNTEAFF	TGTGCCAGCAGCGGACGGTGGGGCGTGAACACTGAAGCTTTCTTT
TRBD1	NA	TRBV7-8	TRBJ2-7	CASSLAGTGAIYEQYF	TGTGCCAGCAGCTTGGCCGGGACAGGGGCTATCTACGAGCAGTACTTC